The 5 T cell receptor beta chains below all came from one sample that was sequenced in a study of T cells in tuberculosis (dated by TCRdb to the late 2010s). Library preparation employed the immunoSEQ multiplex PCR assay. In TCRdb, the immuneACCESS table is reduced to in-frame sequences with V and J assigned. These tables do not hold every clone; where another copy was compared, an unresolved V gene accounts for under half, and the others remain unexplained. Present in this sample are 25,000 to 40,000 clones, just under 95% of which were seen just once. 6.5% to 9.5% of the sample is held by the ten biggest clonotypes. Material for sequencing was PBMCs. These receptors all stem from a donor between 10 and 35 years old with latent tuberculosis or without tuberculosis infection. Some clones in this sample may be carry-over from other donors' samples.

The chain uses TRBV6-1 and TRBJ2-7, with D tentatively TRBD2 (7 bases). CDR1 and CDR2 (germline): MNHNS, SASEGT. CDR3 size: 13 residues. V was trimmed by 6 bases and J by 4 bases, leaving 13 bases between them. The CDR3 nucleotides are TGTGCCAGCAGAAGCGGGGACATTTACGAGCAGTACTTC. Protein product: CASRSGDIYEQYF.

V usage is TRBV11-2 and J usage is TRBJ1-1; the D gene is possibly TRBD1 (5 bases). V was shortened by 4 bases and J by 1 base, with 7 bases between the two germline ends. This CDR3 contains 13 residues. Germline CDR1 and CDR2: SGHAT and FQNNGV. The CDR3 coding sequence is TGTGCCAGCAGCTCAGACAGGAACACTGAAGCTTTCTTT. Translated, it gives CASSSDRNTEAFF.

J is TRBJ1-1 and V is TRBV18; tentatively, D is TRBD1 (6 bases). The CDR3 runs 14 residues. Germline lookup yields CDR1 KGHSH and CDR2 LQKENI. The ends were cut back, 3 bases at V and 4 bases at J, with 12 bases in the middle. The DNA for the CDR3 is TGTGCCAGCTCACCGGGGGCCTCAAGCACTGAAGCTTTCTTT. Protein: CASSPGASSTEAFF.

This clone was recorded once. The chain has TRBV4-1 and TRBJ1-2; D may be TRBD1 (6 bases). The V end lost 4 bases, the J end lost 4 bases, and 16 bases lay between the germline ends. This CDR3 is built from 15 residues. CDR1 is MGHRA and CDR2 is YSYEKL in the germline V gene. CDR3 region: CASSRHRGGTYGYTF. The CDR3 DNA is TGCGCCAGCAGCCGCCATAGGGGGGGGACCTATGGCTACACCTTC.

The chain is built from TRBV4-1 and TRBJ1-2; the match to TRBD1 covers 11 bases. V shed 1 base and J 6 bases; nucleotides not matched to a gene: 7. Germline-derived CDR1 and CDR2 are MGHRA and YSYEKL. CDR3 length: 16 amino acids. The CDR3: CASSQGGTGGRNGYTF. CDR3 in DNA: TGCGCCAGCAGCCAAGGAGGGACAGGGGGGAGGAATGGCTACACCTTC.